The rows below give T cell receptor beta chains drawn from one sample of a study of cytomegalovirus exposure and HLA in healthy donors. Libraries were prepared by immunoSEQ multiplex PCR; TCRdb keeps only in-frame clonotypes and omits some of them. Among around 130,000 clones listed, 75% to 85% were seen once. Sequenced input: PBMCs. The receptors here all came from a man in his forties or fifties in good health and CMV-seronegative. Both conserved end residues are part of each CDR3. D genes are given only for firm matches. Only part of the rows carry a size: once, few, many, or a class if the clone is expanded.

>TRBV5-6|TRBJ2-3|.|.
TGTGCCAGCAGCTACCACCCGATAACAGGGCCAGATACGCAGTATTTT
CASSYHPITGPDTQYF
>TRBV7-9|TRBJ2-5|.|.
TGTGCCAGCAGCCCCCGGGAGCAAGAGACCCAGTACTTC
CASSPREQETQYF
>TRBV6-6|TRBJ1-6|.|.
TGTGCCAGCAGTTTGGACAGTAATTATAATTCACCCCTCCACTTT
CASSLDSNYNSPLHF
>TRBV7-9|TRBJ1-1|.|TRBD1
TGTTCCAGCAGCTTTCCGCAGGGGGCAAGTAGGACTGAAGCTTTCTTT
CSSSFPQGASRTEAFF
>TRBV4-3|TRBJ2-2|.|.
TGCGCCAGCAGCACCCGAACGCCGAGCGGACCCGGGGAGCTGTTTTTT
CASSTRTPSGPGELFF
>TRBV11-2|TRBJ1-2|once|TRBD1
TGTGCCAGCAGCCGGGACAGGCTCTATGGCTACACCTTC
CASSRDRLYGYTF
>TRBV29-1|TRBJ2-7|.|TRBD1
TGCAGCGTGACTGGACAGGGGAGCTACGAGCAGTACTTC
CSVTGQGSYEQYF
>TRBV18|TRBJ2-7|.|TRBD1
TGTGCCAGCTCACGTGACAGGGGGAATAACGAGCAGTACTTC
CASSRDRGNNEQYF
>TRBV5-6|TRBJ2-5|.|TRBD2
TGTGCCAGCAGCCGTCTAGCGGGGGCAGAAGAGACCCAGTACTTC
CASSRLAGAEETQYF
>TRBV5-4|TRBJ2-1|.|.
TGTGCCAGCAGCCCGAGGTCCGGGGGACCGTTCTTC
CASSPRSGGPFF
>TRBV4-2|TRBJ2-1|.|.
TGTGCCAGCAGCCAAGATGACATAAGCTCCTACAATGAGCAGTTCTTC
CASSQDDISSYNEQFF
>TRBV19|TRBJ1-2|.|TRBD1
TGTGCCAGTAGGCAGGACAGGGCGGATGGCTACACCTTC
CASRQDRADGYTF
>TRBV30|TRBJ1-5|.|TRBD1
TGTGCCTGGAGTGCCCCCGGGACAGGGGGTTATAGCAATCAGCCCCAGCATTTT
CAWSAPGTGGYSNQPQHF
>TRBV6-1|TRBJ1-5|.|TRBD1
TGTGCCAGCAGTGAGGGGACAGGGGCGGGCAATCAGCCCCAGCATTTT
CASSEGTGAGNQPQHF
>TRBV19|TRBJ1-5|.|.
TGTGCCAGTAGTACGGGGTACAATCAGCCCCAGCATTTT
CASSTGYNQPQHF
>TRBV6-1|TRBJ1-4|.|TRBD1
TGTGCCAGCAGTGAACTACAGGGGGCGACTAATGAAAAACTGTTTTTT
CASSELQGATNEKLFF
>TRBV5-1|TRBJ1-6|.|.
TGCGCCAGCAGCTCGGGGAGATCCTATAATTCACCCCTCCACTTT
CASSSGRSYNSPLHF
>TRBV27|TRBJ1-4|.|TRBD1
TGTGCCAGCAGAGGGACAGGGGGATTTGAAAAACTGTTTTTT
CASRGTGGFEKLFF
>TRBV7-9|TRBJ1-2|.|TRBD1
TGTGCCAGCAGCTTAGACAGGGGGTTTGGCTACACCTTC
CASSLDRGFGYTF
>TRBV7-9|TRBJ2-5|.|.
TGTGCCAGCAGCTTTGGGCGAGAGACCCAGTACTTC
CASSFGRETQYF
>TRBV20-1|TRBJ2-5|.|.
TGCAGTGCTAGCGCGGAGGAGCAGTACTTC
CSASAEEQYF
>TRBV27|TRBJ2-1|.|TRBD2
TGTGCCAGCAGTCTCGGACTAGCGGGAGGTAGCTCCTACAATGAGCAGTTCTTC
CASSLGLAGGSSYNEQFF
>TRBV2|TRBJ2-6|.|.
TGTGCCAGCAAAGAGGATTCGGGACAAACATTGGGGGCCAACGGCCTGACTTTC
CASKEDSGQTLGANGLTF
>TRBV25-1|TRBJ2-7|.|.
TGTGCCAGCAGTGAATATAGCCCGAGCTCCTACGAGCAGTACTTC
CASSEYSPSSYEQYF
>TRBV19|TRBJ2-7|.|TRBD1
TGTGCCAGTAGTCCCGGACAGGTCTACGAGCAGTACTTC
CASSPGQVYEQYF
>TRBV9|TRBJ2-7|.|.
TGTGCCAGCAGCGCCGGGGGGGACAGCACCTACGAGCAGTACTTC
CASSAGGDSTYEQYF
>TRBV9|TRBJ2-5|.|TRBD2
TGTGCCAGCAGCGTAGGCGGGGGGTGGGAGACCCAGTACTTC
CASSVGGGWETQYF
>TRBV6-5|TRBJ2-1|.|.
TGTGCCAGCAGTTACCGGGGAACCAGCTACAATGAGCAGTTCTTC
CASSYRGTSYNEQFF
>TRBV28|TRBJ2-5|.|TRBD1
TGTGCCAGCCAAGCTTTGACAGGGGGCAGGGAGACCCAGTACTTC
CASQALTGGRETQYF
>TRBV9|TRBJ2-3|.|TRBD2
TGTGCCAGCAGCGTAGAGGGGATCGGGGAGGGGAATACGCAGTATTTT
CASSVEGIGEGNTQYF
>TRBV6-1|TRBJ1-2|.|TRBD1
TGTGCCAGCATCACGGACAGGGTTGAGGGCTACACCTTC
CASITDRVEGYTF
>TRBV7-2|TRBJ2-7|.|.
TGTGCCAGCAGCTTAGGCGGTCGGGTCTACGAGCAGTACTTC
CASSLGGRVYEQYF
>TRBV4-3|TRBJ1-3|.|.
TGCGCCAGCAGCCAGGTGGGGGGCTCTGGAAACACCATATATTTT
CASSQVGGSGNTIYF
>TRBV19|TRBJ1-4|.|.
TGTGCCAGTAGTATACCGGGGTTCACTAATGAAAAACTGTTTTTT
CASSIPGFTNEKLFF
>TRBV28|TRBJ2-7|.|TRBD2
TGTGCCGAGGGAGGGCTTGTAGGCGAGCAGTACTTC
CAEGGLVGEQYF
>TRBV7-2|TRBJ1-1|.|.
TGTGCCAGCAGCTTAGTCAGAAACACTGAAGCTTTCTTT
CASSLVRNTEAFF
>TRBV2|TRBJ2-1|.|TRBD2
TGTGCCAGCAGTGGTTTACTAGCGGGGGACAATGAGCAGTTCTTC
CASSGLLAGDNEQFF
>TRBV2|TRBJ2-5|.|TRBD2
TGTGCCAGCCACCACAGAGCCCCTAGCGGGGGGTACCAAGAGACCCAGTACTTC
CASHHRAPSGGYQETQYF
>TRBV11-2|TRBJ1-2|.|TRBD1
TGTGCCAGCAGCTTGGGGGGACAGGGGGTTTCATTAGGCTACACCTTC
CASSLGGQGVSLGYTF
>TRBV28|TRBJ2-5|.|TRBD2
TGTGCCAGCAGTTTTTATCAGCGGGGTACCTTCCAAGAGACCCAGTACTTC
CASSFYQRGTFQETQYF
>TRBV29-1|TRBJ2-2|.|TRBD1
TGCAGCGTGGAGGGACAGGGAAACACCGGGGAGCTGTTTTTT
CSVEGQGNTGELFF
>TRBV10-3|TRBJ2-3|.|.
TGTGCCATCAGGGTAACAGGGCCGGATACGCAGTATTTT
CAIRVTGPDTQYF
>TRBV9|TRBJ1-4|.|TRBD1
TGTGCCAGCAGCGGATCCGGGACAGGGAGAGAAAAACTGTTTTTT
CASSGSGTGREKLFF
>TRBV11-3|TRBJ2-1|.|TRBD2
TGTGCCAGCAGCTCTTTAAGCGGGGGGAGGTATGAGCAGTTCTTC
CASSSLSGGRYEQFF
>TRBV7-2|TRBJ2-7|.|TRBD1
TGTGCCAGCAGCTTAGGTTCAGGGGGAATCTACGAGCAGTACTTC
CASSLGSGGIYEQYF
>TRBV5-1|TRBJ2-2|.|TRBD2
TGCGCCAGCAGCTCCCAACTAGCGGCGAACACCGGGGAGCTGTTTTTT
CASSSQLAANTGELFF
>TRBV2|TRBJ2-7|once|TRBD2
TGTGCCAGCAGTGGCCAGGGACTAGGGGGAGAATTC
CASSGQGLGGEF
>TRBV5-1|TRBJ1-2|.|.
TGCGCCAGCAGCTTGTTTCAGGGGAGCTATGGCTACACCTTC
CASSLFQGSYGYTF